This record looks at one T cell receptor beta chain sequence and its context. Its antigen remains unidentified. The table came from immunoSEQ multiplex PCR; TCRdb's copy has only in-frame clones and leaves some out. Of some 15,000 clones in the sample, roughly four fifths were seen once. This entry is derived from a study of tumor-infiltrating lymphocytes in localized non-small cell lung cancer. The overall study: Patients included smokers and never-smokers with various histologies, some sampled after neoadjuvant chemotherapy. From each patient, both tumor and uninvolved lung, non-adjacent to tumor, were sampled.

Study-level points and caveats: Tumor T-cell fraction from TCR sequencing was not associated with recurrence-free survival (p = 0.61). Each assay used a separate piece of the same tissue.

The CDR3 is made up of 14 amino acids. Germline trimming cut 4 bases from V and 2 bases from J; bases unmatched to any gene: 2. The germline V gene has CDR1 LNHDA and CDR2 SQIVND (reference sequence). The clonotype was recovered from a human donor with non-small cell lung cancer. The rearrangement links TRBV19 to TRBJ2-7; 10 nucleotides line up with TRBD1. The sample was lung tumor tissue. The CDR3 nucleotides read TGTGCCAGTAGTACCGGACAGGGGGCCTACGAGCAGTACTTC. Residues: CASSTGQGAYEQYF.